The 18 T cell receptor beta chains presented below share a single source sample, sequenced in a study of CD8 T cells in ankylosing spondylitis. Study results and limitations: Several highly homologous variants formed a TCR beta motif that appeared characteristic of ankylosing spondylitis blood.

Using its own MiXCR run on the 5' RACE reads, TCRdb lists one record per CDR3 protein. The repertoire holds 750,000 to 850,000 distinct CDR3 sequences, over 9.5% seen once, with 0.51% in the top ten. These receptors' targets are unknown. Sequenced material: blood, either unsorted or a sorted T cell fraction (not recorded which). The receptor source for this set is a male donor with ankylosing spondylitis.

This clonotype was seen more than once but under ten times. The chain has TRBV20-1 and TRBJ2-3, with TRBD1 matching over 7 bases. Germline values: CDR1 DFQATT, CDR2 SNEGSKA (reference sequence). V shed 2 bases and J 0 bases; nucleotides not matched to a gene: 2. The CDR3 has 14 residues. The CDR3 here is CSARTGASTDTQYF. The CDR3 nucleotides are TGCAGTGCTAGAACAGGGGCTAGCACAGATACGCAGTATTTT.

Many counts were recorded for this clonotype. V is TRBV5-1 and J is TRBJ2-2; D not certain. The germline V gene has CDR1 SGHRS and CDR2 YFSETQ. This CDR3 is 14 amino acids long. The ends were cut back, 3 bases at V and 5 bases at J, with 11 bases in the middle. The chain's CDR3 is CASSSRTSTGELFF. CDR3 nucleotide sequence: TGCGCCAGCAGCTCTCGGACCTCGACCGGGGAGCTGTTTTTT.

The V gene is TRBV6-2 or TRBV6-3, the J gene TRBJ2-7; TRBD1 aligns across 8 bases. The length of the CDR3 is 16 residues. CDR1 MNHEY and CDR2 SVGEGT come from the germline V gene. The junction had 13 bases not matched to a gene; V was cut back by 7 bases and J by 2 bases. The CDR3 nucleotides read TGTGCCAGCATCGAAACAGGGGGGTACTCGACCTACGAGCAGTACTTC. Translating it yields CASIETGGYSTYEQYF.

The sample holds a few counts of this clonotype. The chain carries TRBV5-1 and TRBJ1-1, with a weak D call TRBD1 (5 bases). The length of the CDR3 is 13 residues. Germline V lookup: CDR1 SGHRS, CDR2 YFSETQ. V shed 4 bases and J shed 8 bases, with 15 bases lying between them. The CDR3 DNA follows: TGCGCCAGCAGCCGGGACTCGCCAAGAGAAGCTTTCTTT. Encoded protein: CASSRDSPREAFF.

This clonotype has more than one count but fewer than ten. The chain combines TRBV20-1 with TRBJ2-7; D could derive from TRBD1 or TRBD2 (6 bases each). V lost 7 bases and J 3 bases, leaving 16 bases between the germline ends. CDR3 size: 13 residues. The germline V gene has CDR1 DFQATT and CDR2 SNEGSKA (reference sequence). The CDR3 nucleotides are TGCAGTGAGAGGGGGGTGGGTATCTACGAGCAGTACTTC. Its protein product is CSERGVGIYEQYF.

This clonotype was picked up many times. CDR3 DNA sequence: TGCAGTGTAACCGGGAGCCAAGAGACCCAGTACTTC. It codes for CSVTGSQETQYF. The chain joins TRBV20-1 to TRBJ2-5, with D perhaps matching TRBD2 (6 bases). In germline, CDR1 is DFQATT, CDR2 SNEGSKA (reference sequence). Trimming shortened V by 7 bases and J by 1 base, and 10 bases separated the two germline ends. The CDR3 has 12 amino acids.

The chain couples TRBV6-6 to TRBJ2-4; no definite D call. Trimming shortened V by 2 bases and J by 6 bases, and 5 bases separated the two germline ends. Germline V gene sequence: CDR1 MNHNY, CDR2 SVGAGI (reference sequence). CDR3 length: 12 residues. The CDR3 bases are TGTGCCAGCAGTTACAGTGGAAACATTCAGTACTTC. This codes for CASSYSGNIQYF.

V is TRBV7-2 and J is TRBJ2-7; D is perhaps TRBD1 (5 bases). Germline lookup yields CDR1 SGHTA and CDR2 FQGNSA. The CDR3 runs to 14 residues. The V end lost 2 bases, the J end lost 2 bases, and 10 bases lay between the germline ends. The CDR3 bases are TGTGCCAGCAGCTTAAGGGCAGGGACCTACGAGCAGTACTTC. Residues: CASSLRAGTYEQYF.

This clonotype was picked up many times. V usage is TRBV4-2 and J usage is TRBJ1-2, with D tentatively TRBD1 (6 bases). Trimming pared 1 base from V and 4 bases from J, leaving 13 bases between. Germline V gene data show CDR1 as LGHNA and CDR2 as YNFKEQ. The CDR3 contains 15 residues. CDR3 sequence reads: CASSQGSGHFYGYTF. In nucleotides, the CDR3 is TGTGCCAGCAGCCAAGGTTCGGGACACTTCTATGGCTACACCTTC.

The genes are TRBV5-5 and TRBJ2-7, with TRBD1 identical over 8 bases. CDR1 is SGHKS and CDR2 is YYEKEE in the germline V gene (reference sequence). This CDR3 contains 15 residues. With 0 bases clipped from V and 2 bases from J, the junction kept 4 bases outside the gene matches. CDR3 nucleotides: TGTGCCAGCAGCTTGGCCGGACAGGGCCCCTACGAGCAGTACTTC. Encoded protein: CASSLAGQGPYEQYF.

This clonotype was seen many times. The chain combines TRBV12-3 or TRBV12-4 with TRBJ1-2, with D maybe TRBD1 (6 bases). The CDR3 loop spans 12 amino acids. The V end was cut by 5 bases, the J end by 4 bases, with 8 bases between. The CDR3, as DNA: TGTGCCAGCAGTACAGGGTTCTATGGCTACACCTTC. This translates into CASSTGFYGYTF.

This clonotype was seen at least ten times. The rearrangement uses TRBV20-1 and TRBJ2-7; D call uncertain. CDR3 length equals 16 residues. Germline values: CDR1 DFQATT, CDR2 SNEGSKA (reference sequence). V was pared by 0 bases and J by 4 bases, with 19 bases between. The CDR3 region is CSARDGESRSRYEQYF. The CDR3, as DNA: TGCAGTGCTAGAGATGGAGAGAGCAGATCTCGATACGAGCAGTACTTC.

This sequence joins TRBV9 and TRBJ1-1; D may be TRBD1 (6 bases). Germline values: CDR1 SGDLS, CDR2 YYNGEE. Trimming stripped 4 bases from V and 1 base from J, with 14 bases between. The CDR3 sequence is 15 residues long. The CDR3 region has the DNA TGTGCCAGCAGCCTCCCCGGGACAACGAACACTGAAGCTTTCTTT. Translation gives CASSLPGTTNTEAFF.

Many counts were recorded for this clonotype. V is TRBV15 and J is TRBJ2-3, with TRBD2 identical over 10 bases. The CDR3 loop spans 17 amino acids. V lost 0 bases to trimming and J lost 2 bases; unmatched junction nucleotides: 5. The germline CDR1 and CDR2 sequences are LNHNV and YYDKDF (reference sequence). CDR3 in DNA: TGTGCCACCAGCAGAGAGAGCGGGGGGGGCCCCACAGATACGCAGTATTTT. Encoded protein: CATSRESGGGPTDTQYF.

The chain uses TRBV28 and TRBJ2-7; 7 bases are a match to TRBD1. Germline CDR1 is MDHEN and CDR2 is SYDVKM. Germline trimming cut 5 bases from V and 4 bases from J; bases unmatched to any gene: 5. This CDR3 has 13 residues. The CDR3 reads CASSQGQPYEQYF. CDR3 sequence (DNA): TGTGCCAGCAGTCAGGGACAGCCTTACGAGCAGTACTTC.

This clonotype came up many times. CDR3 residues: CAISDQRGDYGYTF. The CDR3 DNA sequence: TGTGCCATCAGTGATCAAAGGGGGGACTATGGCTACACCTTC. The V and J genes are TRBV10-3 and TRBJ1-2; possibly TRBD1 for D (6 bases). The ends were cut back, 3 bases at V and 3 bases at J, with 11 bases in the middle. Germline assignment: CDR1 ENHRY and CDR2 SYGVKD. CDR3 length: 14 residues.

The sample holds many counts of this clonotype. The chain recombines TRBV5-5 with TRBJ2-2; 10 nucleotides align to TRBD1. Germline-derived CDR1 and CDR2 are SGHKS and YYEKEE (reference sequence). The CDR3 has 13 amino acids. Trimming at V came to 3 bases and at J to 9 bases, leaving 2 bases not matched to a gene. The CDR3 DNA sequence: TGTGCCAGCAGCTCGGGACAGGGGAGGGAGCTGTTTTTT. It encodes CASSSGQGRELFF.

This clonotype was observed a handful of times. DNA of the CDR3: TGTGCCAGCAGTCCAGACCTAACCTACGAGCAGTACTTC. Its translation: CASSPDLTYEQYF. The chain recombines TRBV6-1 with TRBJ2-7; the D is unclear. CDR1 is MNHNS, CDR2 SASEGT, per germline. The CDR3 is 13 residues long. Trimming removed 5 bases at V and 2 bases at J, with 10 bases between.